The 10 T cell receptor beta chains in this list originate from one sample, sequenced in a study of T cell responses to AZD1222 COVID-19 vaccine. Method: immunoSEQ multiplex PCR; TCRdb's copy keeps in-frame clones and lacks some. The sample has about 110,000 clones, 92% seen once. This sample comprised peripheral blood, obtained on day 0 of AZD1222 vaccination. The receptors were sampled from an adult in good health.

The V call is TRBV27, the J call TRBJ2-1; D gene unclear. Trimming took off 3 bases at V and 3 bases at J, with 12 bases between the two ends. Germline values: CDR1 MNHEY, CDR2 SMNVEV (reference sequence). This CDR3 is built from 15 residues. Here the CDR3 reads CASSLRLGYYNEQFF. CDR3 nucleotides: TGTGCCAGCAGTTTGAGATTGGGATACTACAATGAGCAGTTCTTC.

V is TRBV24-1 and J is TRBJ2-4; unclear D gene. The CDR3 covers 15 residues. The germline V gene has CDR1 KGHDR and CDR2 SFDVKD. Trimming left V 7 bases short and J 0 bases short, with 12 bases between. The CDR3 nucleotides are TGTGCCACCAGAACTTCAAATTTAGCCAAAAACATTCAGTACTTC. Encoded protein: CATRTSNLAKNIQYF.

The chain links TRBV30 to TRBJ1-2; D ambiguous. Germline V gene lookup returns CDR1 GTSNPN and CDR2 SVGIG (reference sequence). The CDR3 extends over 13 amino acids. V lost 5 bases and J 4 bases, leaving 14 bases between the germline ends. As DNA, the CDR3 is TGTGCCTGGCAAGCGGAGTTTGGCTATGGCTACACCTTC. Amino acid sequence: CAWQAEFGYGYTF.

This chain connects TRBV7-3 to TRBJ2-2, with D perhaps matching TRBD2 (5 bases). This CDR3 has 15 residues. Germline CDR1 is SGHTA and CDR2 is FQGTGA. V was shortened by 1 base and J by 2 bases, with 8 bases between the two germline ends. CDR3: CASSLMRVNTGELFF. The CDR3 DNA sequence: TGTGCCAGCAGCTTAATGAGGGTTAACACCGGGGAGCTGTTTTTT.

The V call is TRBV6-5, the J call TRBJ1-1, with 7 bases lining up with TRBD1. From germline, CDR1 is MNHEY and CDR2 SVGAGI. This CDR3 is built from 14 residues. V dropped 5 bases and J dropped 0; count of bases not matched to a gene: 3. This CDR3 is CASSKQGMNTEAFF. The CDR3 DNA follows: TGTGCCAGCAGTAAACAGGGGATGAACACTGAAGCTTTCTTT.

Notes on this clone: The sample carries other DNA sequences with the same CDR3. The chain employs TRBV27 and TRBJ1-1, with D possibly matching TRBD1 (5 bases). The CDR3 is made up of 15 amino acids. Germline V gene lookup returns CDR1 MNHEY and CDR2 SMNVEV (reference sequence). V gave up 5 bases and J gave up 1 base, with 14 bases separating them. The CDR3 DNA reads TGTGCCAGCAGTCTGAGTCCGGGGGGGAACACTGAAGCTTTCTTT. Its translation is CASSLSPGGNTEAFF.

The chain couples TRBV30 to TRBJ1-3, with TRBD1 as a possible D gene (6 bases). V lost 0 bases and J 0 bases, leaving 12 bases between the germline ends. The germline V gene encodes CDR1 GTSNPN and CDR2 SVGIG (reference sequence). The CDR3 loop spans 16 amino acids. CDR3 DNA: TGTGCCTGGAGTGTCCTCCGGGACAACTCTGGAAACACCATATATTTT. This encodes CAWSVLRDNSGNTIYF.

The chain employs TRBV6-5 and TRBJ1-6; TRBD1 is a possible D gene (5 bases). CDR1 MNHEY and CDR2 SVGAGI come from the germline V gene. CDR3 length equals 16 residues. The V gene lost 0 bases and the J gene lost 9 bases, with 15 bases spanning the gap. The CDR3 region is CASSYSTGVGISPLHF. The CDR3 nucleotides are TGTGCCAGCAGTTACTCAACAGGCGTGGGGATTTCACCCCTCCACTTT.

In this sample, this clone turned up a few times. The chain recombines TRBV3-1 (or the pseudogene TRBV3-2) with TRBJ2-7; the match to TRBD2 covers 9 bases. From germline, CDR1 is LGHDT and CDR2 YNNKEL (reference sequence). This CDR3 contains 16 residues. V was clipped by 1 base and J by 0 bases; unmatched bases: 4. In nucleotides, the CDR3 is TGTGCCAGCAGCCAAGGACTAGCGGATAGCTCCTACGAGCAGTACTTC. Encoded protein: CASSQGLADSSYEQYF.

The chain links TRBV9 to TRBJ2-2, with TRBD2 matching over 7 bases. The CDR3 covers 15 residues. Looked up from germline, CDR1 is SGDLS and CDR2 is YYNGEE. With 0 bases clipped from V and 5 bases from J, the junction kept 4 bases outside the gene matches. The CDR3 sequence is CASSVGPGGTGELFF. The CDR3 DNA is TGTGCCAGCAGCGTAGGACCGGGAGGAACCGGGGAGCTGTTTTTT.